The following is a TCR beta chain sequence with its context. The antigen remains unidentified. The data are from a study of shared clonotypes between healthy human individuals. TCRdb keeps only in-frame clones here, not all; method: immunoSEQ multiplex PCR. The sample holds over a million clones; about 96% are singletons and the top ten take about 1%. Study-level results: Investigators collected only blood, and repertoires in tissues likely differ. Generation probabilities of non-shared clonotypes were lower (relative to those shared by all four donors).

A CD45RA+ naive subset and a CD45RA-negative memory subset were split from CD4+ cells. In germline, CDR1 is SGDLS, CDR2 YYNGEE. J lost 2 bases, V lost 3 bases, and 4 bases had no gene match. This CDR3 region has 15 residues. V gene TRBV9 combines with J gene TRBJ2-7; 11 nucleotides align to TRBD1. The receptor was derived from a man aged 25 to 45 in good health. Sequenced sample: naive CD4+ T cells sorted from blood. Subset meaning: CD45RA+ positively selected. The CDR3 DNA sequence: TGTGCCAGCAGCGCGGGGGGACAGGGGGCCTACGAGCAGTACTTC. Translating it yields CASSAGGQGAYEQYF. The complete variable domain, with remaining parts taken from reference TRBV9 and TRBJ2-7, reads DSGVTQTPKHLITATGQRVTLRCSPRSGDLSVYWYQQSLDQGLQFLIQYYNGEERAKGNILERFSAQQFPDLHSELNLSSLELGDSALYFCASSAGGQGAYEQYFGPGTRLTVT.